This T cell receptor (beta chain) was documented in a study of T cell responses to AZD1222 COVID-19 vaccine. Study-level findings and limits: Just six AZD1222 recipients were seropositive at baseline.

Concerning this clone itself: The antigen is not known.

Trimming cost V 4 bases and J 4 bases, with 10 bases left between them. The CDR3 covers 14 residues. CDR1 is LNHNV, CDR2 YYDKDF, per germline (reference sequence). Only in-frame clones appear in the TCRdb table, and some are missing; sequencing was by immunoSEQ multiplex PCR. The table lists more than 75,000 clones, about 89% of them singletons. The specimen was peripheral blood, collected on day 0 of AZD1222 vaccination. V usage is TRBV15 and J usage is TRBJ2-2; D is unclear. This TCR was sampled from an adult in good health. The CDR3 sequence: CATSIRQITGELFF. CDR3 in DNA: TGTGCCACCAGCATAAGACAAATCACCGGGGAGCTGTTTTTT.